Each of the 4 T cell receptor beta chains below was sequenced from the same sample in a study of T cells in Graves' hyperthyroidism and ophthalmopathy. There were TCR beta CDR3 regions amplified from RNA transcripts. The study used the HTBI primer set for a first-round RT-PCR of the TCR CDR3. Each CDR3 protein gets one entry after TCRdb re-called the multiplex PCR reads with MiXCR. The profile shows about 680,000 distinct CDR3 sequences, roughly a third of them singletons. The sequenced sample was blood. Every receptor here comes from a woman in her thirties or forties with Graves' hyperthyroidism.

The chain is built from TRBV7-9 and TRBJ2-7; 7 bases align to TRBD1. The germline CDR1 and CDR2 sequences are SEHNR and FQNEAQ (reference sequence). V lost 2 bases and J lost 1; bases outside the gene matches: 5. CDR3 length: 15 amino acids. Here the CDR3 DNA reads TGTGCCAGCAGCTTAACCGGGACAGTTTCCTACGAGCAGTACTTC. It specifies CASSLTGTVSYEQYF.

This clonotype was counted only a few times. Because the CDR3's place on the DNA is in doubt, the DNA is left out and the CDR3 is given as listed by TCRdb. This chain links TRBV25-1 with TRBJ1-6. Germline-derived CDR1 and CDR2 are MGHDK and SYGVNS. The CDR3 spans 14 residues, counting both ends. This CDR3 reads CASILGPFNSPLHF.

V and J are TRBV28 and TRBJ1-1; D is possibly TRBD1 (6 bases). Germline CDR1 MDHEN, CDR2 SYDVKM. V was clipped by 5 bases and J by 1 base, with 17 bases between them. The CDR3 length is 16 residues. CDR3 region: CASSPRGRGKNTEAFF. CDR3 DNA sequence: TGTGCCAGCAGTCCCAGGGGACGGGGCAAGAACACTGAAGCTTTCTTT.

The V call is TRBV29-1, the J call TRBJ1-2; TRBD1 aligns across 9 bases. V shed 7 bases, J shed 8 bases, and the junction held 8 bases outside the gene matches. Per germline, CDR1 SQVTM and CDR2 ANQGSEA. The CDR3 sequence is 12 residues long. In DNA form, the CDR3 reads TGCAGCGGAAGCGGGACAGGGCAGGGCTACACCTTC. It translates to CSGSGTGQGYTF.